The following is a TCR beta chain sequence with its context. Antigen specificity is unknown. This entry belongs to a study of cytomegalovirus exposure and HLA in healthy donors. Study-wide findings and caveats: Later analysis suggested most CMV-associated TCR beta chains were HLA-restricted. Being productive about 87% or about 30% of the time was typical of most TCR beta V segments in an earlier analysis. In most subjects, TCR beta sequences reportedly gave accurate predictions of HLA-A and HLA-B alleles.

The PCR made use of 60 Vbeta and 13 Jbeta primers. Here immunoSEQ multiplex PCR was the method, and the copy in TCRdb shows in-frame clones only, minus some. The sample has around 180,000 clones; approximately 79% are singletons. V lost 4 bases, J lost 5 bases, and 22 bases lay in between. This CDR3 region has 17 residues. The source of this sequence is a woman in her thirties or forties in good health and CMV-seronegative. Sequenced material: PBMCs. This sequence joins TRBV5-3 and TRBJ2-1, with D possibly being TRBD2 (7 bases). TRBV5-3 is labeled an ORF, and its function is uncertain. CDR3 sequence: CARSPEPAGADHNEQFF. CDR3 nucleotide sequence: TGTGCCAGAAGCCCGGAGCCGGCGGGGGCCGACCACAATGAGCAGTTCTTC.